This T cell receptor (beta chain) was recovered during a study of response to subunit inactivated influenza vaccine. Study conclusions and caveats: Few additional T cells are recruited per seasonal influenza vaccination, authors suggested.

TCRdb passed the RT-PCR reads through MiXCR, listing each CDR3 protein once. The sample yields about 540,000 distinct CDR3 sequences, about 15% seen once. Concerning this clonotype itself: Its antigen is as yet unknown.

V lost 6 bases, J lost 8 bases, and 11 bases lay in between. The germline CDR1 and CDR2 sequences are WSHSY and SAAADI. The CDR3 is made up of 12 amino acids. This sample comprised PBMCs from blood, obtained roughly 13 days after vaccination. The chain combines TRBV10-2 with TRBJ1-5; D ambiguous. The sequence derives from a man aged 50 or older who received an inactivated influenza vaccine. CDR3 in amino acids: CASRDGREPQHF. CDR3 nucleotide sequence: TGCGCCAGCAGGGACGGAAGGGAGCCCCAGCATTTT.